A selection of T cell receptor beta chains follows, all from one sample in a study of shared clonotypes between healthy human individuals. Sequenced by immunoSEQ multiplex PCR; TCRdb stores in-frame clones only, minus some. The repertoire holds more than 2 million clones, with approximately 95% as singletons. The sequenced sample was naive CD4+ T cells sorted from blood. These receptors came from a man younger than 30 in good health. Both conserved end residues are part of each CDR3.

>TRBJ2-2|TRBV5-1
CASSFGGTGGTGELFF
>TRBJ1-2|TRBV2
CASREADMYYGYTF
>TRBJ2-3|TRBV4-2
CASSLGQSTDTQYF
>TRBJ2-5|TRBV14
CASSQASHIPIQETQYF
>TRBJ2-1|TRBV5-4
CASSQAGRNEQFF
>TRBJ2-3|TRBV9
CASSVGRDSDTQYF
>TRBJ2-1|TRBV5-1
CASSLGPFGEQFF
>TRBJ1-6|TRBV15
CATSKASGEPVLHF
>TRBJ2-3|TRBV2
CASKRFATGTSGRVPIDTQYF
>TRBJ2-7|TRBV7-9
CASSGGDRLSSSYEQYF
>TRBJ1-6|TRBV10-3
CAISEDLSYNSPLHF